This section outlines one T cell receptor beta chain sequence together with its context. The data originate from a study of blood T cells in healthy people across ages. A second PCR, run for roughly 7 to 11 cycles, used a sample-barcoded 5' primer plus a J-beta primer mix. Each CDR3 protein is one row after TCRdb ran MiXCR on the 5' RACE reads. The sample shows approximately 810,000 distinct CDR3 sequences, under 35% of them seen only once. Peripheral blood from each donor was collected in a volume of 8.5 to 10 milliliters. The CDR3 has 17 residues. CDR1 and CDR2 from the germline V gene are MNHNS and SASEGT. Unmatched junction bases numbered 12, after V lost 4 bases and J lost 4 bases.

The rearrangement joins TRBV6-1 to TRBJ2-1; 8 bases match TRBD2. The sequenced material came from blood. The sequence was obtained from a woman older than 75 in good health. The CDR3: CASSGLESGGGYNEQFF. The CDR3 bases are TGTGCCAGCAGTGGCCTAGAGAGCGGGGGCGGGTACAATGAGCAGTTCTTC.